Listed here are 17 T cell receptor beta chains from one sample, sequenced in a study of response to subunit inactivated influenza vaccine. A single record per CDR3 protein comes from TCRdb applying MiXCR to the RT-PCR reads. The data show around 530,000 distinct CDR3 sequences, approximately 12% seen once. This specimen consisted of PBMCs from blood, obtained on the day of vaccination. Source of these receptors: a man aged 50-59 years who received an inactivated influenza vaccine.

This clonotype was found a few times. The chain couples TRBV6-2 or TRBV6-3 to TRBJ2-1; 11 bases are shared with TRBD2. V dropped 6 bases and J dropped 3; count of bases not matched to a gene: 4. Germline CDR1 MNHEY, CDR2 SVGEGT. The CDR3 is 15 amino acids. In DNA, the CDR3 is TGTGCCAGCAGCCAGGGACTAGCGGACTACAATGAGCAGTTCTTC. Its protein product is CASSQGLADYNEQFF.

V and J are TRBV12-3 or TRBV12-4 and TRBJ2-7; D is uncertain. This CDR3 is built from 12 residues. V dropped 2 bases and J dropped 5 bases, with 7 bases sitting between them. The CDR3 protein is CASSLRGHEQYF. In nucleotides, the CDR3 is TGTGCCAGCAGTTTACGCGGTCACGAGCAGTACTTC.

CDR3 nucleotide sequence: TGTGCCAGCAGTGATCTAGCGGTGTTCTCCTACGAGCAGTACTTC. Translated: CASSDLAVFSYEQYF. The chain recombines TRBV2 with TRBJ2-7; the match to TRBD2 covers 7 bases. The CDR3 covers 15 residues. Germline lookup yields CDR1 SNHLY and CDR2 FYNNEI. Trimming at V came to 3 bases and at J to 0 bases, leaving 5 bases not matched to a gene. Full variable domain (missing parts from reference TRBV2 and TRBJ2-7): EPEVTQTPSHQVTQMGQEVILRCVPISNHLYFYWYRQILGQKVEFLVSFYNNEISEKSEIFDDQFSVERPDGSNFTLKIRSTKLEDSAMYFCASSDLAVFSYEQYFGPGTRLTVT.

The chain recombines TRBV29-1 with TRBJ2-5; D not certain. The V gene's germline CDR1 is SQVTM and CDR2 ANQGSEA. V lost 2 bases and J lost 5, with 3 bases in between. The CDR3 loop spans 10 amino acids. For the CDR3, the DNA is TGCAGCGTTGAATCCGAGACCCAGTACTTC. This gives the protein CSVESETQYF.

This clonotype has at least ten counts. V and J are TRBV20-1 and TRBJ2-3, with 13 bases matching TRBD2. Per germline, CDR1 DFQATT and CDR2 SNEGSKA (reference sequence). CDR3 length equals 16 residues. The V gene end was trimmed by 5 bases and the J gene end by 2 bases; junction bases not matched to a gene: 7. DNA for the CDR3: TGCAGTGCTCGCCCGGGGACTAGCGGGGTCACAGATACGCAGTATTTT. It specifies CSARPGTSGVTDTQYF.

CDR3 nucleotides: TGCGCCAGCAGCCCCTTAGCGGGAGGTGGGTCTGGGGCCAACGTCCTGACTTTC. This gives the protein CASSPLAGGGSGANVLTF. The chain combines TRBV4-3 with TRBJ2-6, with 10 nucleotides matching TRBD2. Trimming cost V 4 bases and J 1 base; bases outside gene matches: 7. Germline assignment: CDR1 LGHNA and CDR2 YSLEER. The CDR3 totals 18 residues.

The table lists this clonotype with a few counts. In DNA form, the CDR3 reads TGTGCCAGCAGGAATTGGGACCCGGACAGGGGGCGCTACGAGCAGTACTTC. Encoded protein: CASRNWDPDRGRYEQYF. The rearrangement uses TRBV6-2 or TRBV6-3 and TRBJ2-7; TRBD1 matches at 11 bases. The junction had 13 bases not matched to a gene; V was cut back by 6 bases and J by 3 bases. Per the germline V gene, CDR1 is MNHEY and CDR2 is SVGEGT. The CDR3 has 17 amino acids.

This clonotype was seen many times. The CDR3 reads CASSDSANTGELFF. The CDR3 region has the DNA TGTGCCAGTTCGGACAGCGCGAACACCGGGGAGCTGTTTTTT. V and J are TRBV5-5 and TRBJ2-2; D perhaps matches TRBD1 (6 bases). The V end was cut by 8 bases, the J end by 0 bases, with 11 bases between. CDR3 length: 14 residues. Germline V gene data show CDR1 as SGHKS and CDR2 as YYEKEE (reference sequence).

This rearrangement joins TRBV3-1 to TRBJ1-2, with 12 bases lining up with TRBD1. Unmatched junction bases numbered 7, after V lost 4 bases and J lost 4 bases. The V gene's germline CDR1 is LGHDT and CDR2 YNNKEL (reference sequence). CDR3 length: 16 residues. The CDR3 reads CASSPGTGGLVYGYTF. CDR3 coding DNA: TGTGCCAGCAGCCCCGGGACAGGGGGCCTAGTCTATGGCTACACCTTC.

This sequence joins TRBV13 and TRBJ2-4, with D unclear. The CDR3 contains 15 residues. With 0 bases removed from V and 2 bases from J, the gap between germline ends came to 8 bases. Germline V gene data show CDR1 as PRHDT and CDR2 as FYEKMQ (reference sequence). The CDR3 region has the DNA TGTGCCAGCAGCTTAGGCTTGGGCCCCAAAAACATTCAGTACTTC. As protein: CASSLGLGPKNIQYF.

The chain joins TRBV20-1 to TRBJ2-3; either TRBD1 or TRBD2 may supply D (6 bases each). Trimming removed 0 bases from V and 0 bases from J, with 25 bases in between. The CDR3 extends over 20 amino acids. CDR1 DFQATT and CDR2 SNEGSKA come from the germline V gene (reference sequence). The CDR3 loop reads CSARDLGSPGGPTSTDTQYF. The DNA of the CDR3 is TGCAGTGCTAGAGATCTAGGTAGCCCCGGGGGCCCGACGAGCACAGATACGCAGTATTTT.

CDR3 region: CASSFVFGDEQFF. The CDR3 DNA reads TGTGCCAGCAGTTTTGTTTTTGGGGATGAGCAGTTCTTC. This chain uses TRBV6-5 with TRBJ2-1; D is unclear. The CDR3 runs to 13 residues. Germline V gives CDR1 MNHEY, CDR2 SVGAGI. Trimming stripped 4 bases from V and 8 bases from J, with 12 bases between.

To note about this clonotype: The junction departs from the called germline gene at one end, perhaps through a read error. This chain uses TRBV12-3 or TRBV12-4 with TRBJ2-7; D not resolved. CDR3 length: 14 residues. CDR3 DNA: TGTGCCAGCAGTTTGGGCAGAAGCTCCTACGAGCGGTACTTC. This translates into CASSLGRSSYERYF.

V and J are TRBV27 and TRBJ2-7, with D possibly TRBD1 on 6 matching bases. The V and J ends lost 7 bases and 1 base respectively, with 14 bases between them. Per the germline V gene, CDR1 is MNHEY and CDR2 is SMNVEV (reference sequence). This CDR3 region has 14 residues. The CDR3 DNA reads as TGTGCCAGCAAACGGGACACTTTATCCTACGAGCAGTACTTC. Its protein product is CASKRDTLSYEQYF.

This clonotype has ten or more counts. This sequence joins TRBV5-5 and TRBJ2-2, with 9 bases aligning to TRBD1. The V gene's germline CDR1 is SGHKS and CDR2 YYEKEE (reference sequence). The CDR3 is made up of 15 amino acids. The trim removed 3 bases at V and 5 bases at J, leaving 5 bases unmatched. The CDR3 bases are TGTGCCAGCAGCTCACGACAGGGGGTGACCGGGGAGCTGTTTTTT. Translated, it gives CASSSRQGVTGELFF.

A note on this clonotype: A read error is possible here, since a much larger clone lies one base away. The CDR3 loop reads CAISKDVDEQYF. DNA for the CDR3: TGTGCCATCAGTAAGGACGTGGACGAGCAGTACTTC. The chain has TRBV10-3 and TRBJ2-7; D not certain. The V end was cut by 5 bases, the J end by 5 bases, with 10 bases between. The germline V gene encodes CDR1 ENHRY and CDR2 SYGVKD. The CDR3 consists of 12 residues.

This clonotype was recorded a few times. The V call is TRBV7-6, the J call TRBJ2-1; D unclear. CDR3 length: 14 amino acids. The germline V and J ends were trimmed by 1 base and 10 bases, with 14 bases remaining between them. Looked up from germline, CDR1 is SGHVS and CDR2 is FNYEAQ. This chain's CDR3 is CASSLDYNLGEQFF. CDR3 in DNA: TGTGCCAGCAGCTTAGACTATAACTTGGGCGAGCAGTTCTTC.